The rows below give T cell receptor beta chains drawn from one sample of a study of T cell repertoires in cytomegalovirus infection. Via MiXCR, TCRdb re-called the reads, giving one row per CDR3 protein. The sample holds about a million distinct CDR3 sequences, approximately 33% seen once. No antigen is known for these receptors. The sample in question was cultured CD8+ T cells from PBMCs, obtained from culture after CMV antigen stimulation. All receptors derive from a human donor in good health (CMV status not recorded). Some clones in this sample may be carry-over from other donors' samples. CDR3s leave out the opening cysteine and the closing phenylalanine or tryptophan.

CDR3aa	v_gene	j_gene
ASSSLGALEAF	TRBV5-5	TRBJ1-1
ASSLAEGKGAYNEQF	TRBV5-5	TRBJ2-1
ASSVLAGKPKETQY	TRBV19	TRBJ2-5
ASSLMEAYEQY	TRBV5-6	TRBJ2-7
ASIGDRRNEQY	TRBV2	TRBJ2-7
ASSLSYLTNEKLF	TRBV7-9	TRBJ1-4
ASSQGFGPYSNQPQH	TRBV4-1	TRBJ1-5
ASSPTGTLRNGYT	TRBV27	TRBJ1-2
SARDSDRGLGYT	TRBV20-1	TRBJ1-2
ASSPVGTQETQY	TRBV28	TRBJ2-5
ASSESGAYYNEQF	TRBV10-2	TRBJ2-1
ASSLRSGTENTGELF	TRBV12-3/TRBV12-4	TRBJ2-2
ASSPAGGSGYDYT	TRBV7-3	TRBJ1-2